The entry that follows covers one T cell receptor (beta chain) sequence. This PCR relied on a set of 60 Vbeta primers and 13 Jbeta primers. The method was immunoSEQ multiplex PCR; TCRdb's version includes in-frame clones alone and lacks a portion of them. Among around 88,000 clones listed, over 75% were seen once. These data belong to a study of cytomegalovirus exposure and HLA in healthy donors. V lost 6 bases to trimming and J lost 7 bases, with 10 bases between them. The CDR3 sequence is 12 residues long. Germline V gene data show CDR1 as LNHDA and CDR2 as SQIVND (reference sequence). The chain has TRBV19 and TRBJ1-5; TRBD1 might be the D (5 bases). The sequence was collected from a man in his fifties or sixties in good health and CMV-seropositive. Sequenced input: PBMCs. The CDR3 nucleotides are TGTGCCAGTAGCCAAGGGGCCCAGCCCCAGCATTTT. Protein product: CASSQGAQPQHF.